This TCR beta chain was captured by sequencing in a study of blood T cell repertoires in COVID-19. The CDR3 covers 16 residues. V was pared by 6 bases and J by 7 bases, with 24 bases between. Germline V gene data show CDR1 as LGHDT and CDR2 as YNNKEL (reference sequence). TCRdb's copy holds only in-frame clones and misses some; the assay was immunoSEQ multiplex PCR. The sample lists under 250,000 clones, roughly nine tenths occurring once. The sequencing input was PBMCs or T cells enriched from blood (not recorded which). The sequence was collected from a woman younger than 30 in a cohort exposed to, infected with or recovered from COVID-19 (not recorded which). The rearrangement links TRBV3-1 (or the pseudogene TRBV3-2) to TRBJ1-2; D not certain. For the CDR3, the DNA is TGTGCCAGCAGGGACGAGGATAAAGGACTTTTGGGTGGCTACACCTTC. Protein: CASRDEDKGLLGGYTF.